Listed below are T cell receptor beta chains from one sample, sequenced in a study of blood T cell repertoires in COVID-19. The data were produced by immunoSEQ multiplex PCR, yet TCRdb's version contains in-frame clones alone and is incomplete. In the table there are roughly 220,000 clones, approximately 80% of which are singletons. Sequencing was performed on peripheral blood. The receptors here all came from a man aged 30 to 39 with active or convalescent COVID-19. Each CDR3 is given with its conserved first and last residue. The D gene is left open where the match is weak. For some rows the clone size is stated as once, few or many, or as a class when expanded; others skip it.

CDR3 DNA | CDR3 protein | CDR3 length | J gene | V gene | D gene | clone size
TGTGCCAGCATGGGCCTAATAGCGGGAGGATACAATGAGCAGTTCTTC | CASMGLIAGGYNEQFF | 16 | TRBJ2-1 | TRBV2 | TRBD2 | -
TGCAGTGGGGACAGGGTTGGCGAGCAGTACTTC | CSGDRVGEQYF | 11 | TRBJ2-7 | TRBV20-1 | TRBD1 | few
TGTGCCAGCAGCGTATACGGACTAGCGGGAGGGCCCTCGCCCTACAATGAGCAGTTCTTC | CASSVYGLAGGPSPYNEQFF | 20 | TRBJ2-1 | TRBV9 | TRBD2 | -
TGTGCCGGGACAGGGGGCGATTGGGCAGATACGCAGTATTTT | CAGTGGDWADTQYF | 14 | TRBJ2-3 | TRBV30 | TRBD1 | -
TGTGCCAGCAGCCCGGGACTGAACTATGGCTACACCTTC | CASSPGLNYGYTF | 13 | TRBJ1-2 | TRBV7-2 | - | few
TGTGCCAGCAGCCCAAGCAATCAGCCCCAGCATTTT | CASSPSNQPQHF | 12 | TRBJ1-5 | TRBV7-2 | - | -
TGTGCCAGCAGCTTAAGTCCGTTCCGGGGGGATACGCAGTATTTT | CASSLSPFRGDTQYF | 15 | TRBJ2-3 | TRBV11-3 | - | -
TGTGCCAGCAGCTTAGGGGGAGGAGAAGAAAAACTGTTTTTT | CASSLGGGEEKLFF | 14 | TRBJ1-4 | TRBV11-1 | - | -
TGTGCCAGCAGCGTAAACGACCCCGGGACTAGCGGTAACAATGAGCAGTTCTTC | CASSVNDPGTSGNNEQFF | 18 | TRBJ2-1 | TRBV9 | TRBD2 | few
TGTGCCAGCTCACCACCGGTATCCAGGGGAGAGACCCAGTACTTC | CASSPPVSRGETQYF | 15 | TRBJ2-5 | TRBV18 | - | -
TGTGCCAGCAGTTTGGAGTCAGAAAATCAGCCCCAGCATTTT | CASSLESENQPQHF | 14 | TRBJ1-5 | TRBV2 | - | -
TGTGCCAGCAGCCCCTTCGGGTCTGGGGCCAACGTCCTGACTTTC | CASSPFGSGANVLTF | 15 | TRBJ2-6 | TRBV14 | - | -
TGTGCCAGCAGTGCCCGGACTAGTTTCCCCTACAATGAGCAGTTCTTC | CASSARTSFPYNEQFF | 16 | TRBJ2-1 | TRBV27 | TRBD2 | -
TGTGCCAGCAGGGAGGCCCCATACAATGAGCAGTTCTTC | CASREAPYNEQFF | 13 | TRBJ2-1 | TRBV27 | - | -
TGTGCCAGTAGTAGTGGGAGATATGGGACAGACGGTCCAGATACGCAGTATTTT | CASSSGRYGTDGPDTQYF | 18 | TRBJ2-3 | TRBV19 | TRBD1 | -
TGTGCCAGCAGCCCGACAGCACCAACTTCACCCCTCCACTTT | CASSPTAPTSPLHF | 14 | TRBJ1-6 | TRBV28 | - | -
TGTGCCAGTAACCGCGGACAGGCTGGCAATCAGCCCCAGCATTTT | CASNRGQAGNQPQHF | 15 | TRBJ1-5 | TRBV19 | TRBD1 | once
TGCAGCGTTGAACCCAGTAGCACAGATACGCAGTATTTT | CSVEPSSTDTQYF | 13 | TRBJ2-3 | TRBV29-1 | - | few
TGTGCCAGCAACAGACAGATCAATCAGCCCCAGCATTTT | CASNRQINQPQHF | 13 | TRBJ1-5 | TRBV2 | - | once
TGTGCCAGCAGCCCCGGGACAGGGGCCTACGAGCAGTACTTC | CASSPGTGAYEQYF | 14 | TRBJ2-7 | TRBV3-1/TRBV3-2 | TRBD1 | -
TGTGCCAGCAGTAAGGCGGTGGCCCTCAATGAGCAGTTCTTC | CASSKAVALNEQFF | 14 | TRBJ2-1 | TRBV7-2 | - | -
TGCGCCAGGGGGGGGCAGGGAGAAAACATTCAGTACTTC | CARGGQGENIQYF | 13 | TRBJ2-4 | TRBV23-1 | - | -
TGTGCCAGCAGTCCCGGACTAGCGGGAGGCCAGACCCAGTACTTC | CASSPGLAGGQTQYF | 15 | TRBJ2-5 | TRBV6-6 | TRBD2 | -
TGTGCCAGCAGCCCTAGGGATACGCAGTATTTT | CASSPRDTQYF | 11 | TRBJ2-3 | TRBV12-3/TRBV12-4 | - | -
TGTGCCTGGAGGAGCCCTTCGTATGGAAACACCATATATTTT | CAWRSPSYGNTIYF | 14 | TRBJ1-3 | TRBV30 | - | -